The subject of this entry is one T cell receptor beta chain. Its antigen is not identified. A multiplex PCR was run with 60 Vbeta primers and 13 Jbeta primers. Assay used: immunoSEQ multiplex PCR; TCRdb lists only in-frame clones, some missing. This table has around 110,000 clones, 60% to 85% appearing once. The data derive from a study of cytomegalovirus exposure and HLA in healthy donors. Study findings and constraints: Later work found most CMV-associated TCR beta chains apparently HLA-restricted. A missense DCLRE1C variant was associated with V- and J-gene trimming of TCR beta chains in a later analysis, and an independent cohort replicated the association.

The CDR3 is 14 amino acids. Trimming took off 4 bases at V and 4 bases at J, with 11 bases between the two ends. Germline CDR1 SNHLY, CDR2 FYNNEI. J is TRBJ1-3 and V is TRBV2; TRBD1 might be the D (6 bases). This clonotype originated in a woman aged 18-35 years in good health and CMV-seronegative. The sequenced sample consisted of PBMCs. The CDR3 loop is CASSGQVLGNTIYF. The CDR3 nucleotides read TGTGCCAGCAGTGGACAGGTTCTCGGAAACACCATATATTTT.